The rows below give T cell receptor beta chains drawn from one sample of a study of CD8 T cells in ankylosing spondylitis. One entry per CDR3 protein, called by TCRdb with MiXCR from the 5' RACE reads. The table records 310,000 or so distinct CDR3 sequences, about 20% of them present only once. The sequenced sample consisted of blood, either unsorted or a sorted T cell fraction (not recorded which). These receptors all come from a male donor with ankylosing spondylitis or in good health (not recorded which). Each CDR3 is given with its conserved first and last residue. The order of the fields is CDR3 DNA, CDR3 protein, D gene, CDR3 length, clone size, J gene, V gene. D genes are given only for firm matches. A clone size is listed for some rows: how often the clone was seen (once, few, many), or a class if it is expanded.

DNA: TGCGCCAGCAGCTTGGCCGGTAGGACCAGCTTC
CDR3: CASSLAGRTSF
D: .
length: 11
size: .
J: TRBJ1-2
V: TRBV5-1

DNA: TGTGCCAGCAGAGGGGGTCTCTATAATTCACCCCTCCACTTT
CDR3: CASRGGLYNSPLHF
D: .
length: 14
size: .
J: TRBJ1-6
V: TRBV12-3/TRBV12-4

DNA: TGCAGTGCTCTAGACCCCCGAGGGCTCACAGATACGCAGTATTTT
CDR3: CSALDPRGLTDTQYF
D: .
length: 15
size: many
J: TRBJ2-3
V: TRBV20-1

DNA: TGCGCCAGCAGTGAGTTCGGATACACTGAAGCTTTCTTT
CDR3: CASSEFGYTEAFF
D: .
length: 13
size: .
J: TRBJ1-1
V: TRBV10-1

DNA: TGTGCCAGCAGTTACCTAGCGGGTACGAACACCGGGGAGCTGTTTTTT
CDR3: CASSYLAGTNTGELFF
D: TRBD2
length: 16
size: many
J: TRBJ2-2
V: TRBV6-2/TRBV6-3

DNA: TGTGCCAGCAGTCCAGGGGCCAGCACTGAAGCTTTCTTT
CDR3: CASSPGASTEAFF
D: .
length: 13
size: few
J: TRBJ1-1
V: TRBV27

DNA: TGCAGTGCTAGAGATCAGGAGAAGCGCAATCAGCCCCAGCATTTT
CDR3: CSARDQEKRNQPQHF
D: .
length: 15
size: .
J: TRBJ1-5
V: TRBV20-1

DNA: TGTGCCAGCAGTACGGGACAGGGCCGTGCAGATACGCAGTATTTT
CDR3: CASSTGQGRADTQYF
D: TRBD1
length: 15
size: .
J: TRBJ2-3
V: TRBV7-3

DNA: TGCAGCGTTGGTGCTGGGAACACTGAAGCTTTCTTT
CDR3: CSVGAGNTEAFF
D: .
length: 12
size: many
J: TRBJ1-1
V: TRBV29-1

DNA: TGTGCCAGCAGCCCCGACAGGGTGGGAGGAGAAAAACTGTTTTTT
CDR3: CASSPDRVGGEKLFF
D: TRBD1
length: 15
size: few
J: TRBJ1-4
V: TRBV7-8

DNA: TGTGCCATCAGTGAGGACCTGCGGACGTTTATGAACACTGAAGCTTTCTTT
CDR3: CAISEDLRTFMNTEAFF
D: .
length: 17
size: many
J: TRBJ1-1
V: TRBV10-3

DNA: TGTGCCAGCAGTTACTCGGGGGGTGGCACTGAAGCTTTCTTT
CDR3: CASSYSGGGTEAFF
D: .
length: 14
size: .
J: TRBJ1-1
V: TRBV6-5

DNA: TGTGCCAGCAGCGCCCCACGGCATTACAATGAGCAGTTCTTC
CDR3: CASSAPRHYNEQFF
D: .
length: 14
size: .
J: TRBJ2-1
V: TRBV11-2

DNA: TGTGCCAGCAGTGAATACGGAACAGGGAGTCTTGGAAACACCATATATTTT
CDR3: CASSEYGTGSLGNTIYF
D: .
length: 17
size: .
J: TRBJ1-3
V: TRBV25-1

DNA: TGTGCCAGCGCTCGGGCAATCCAAGAGACCCAGTACTTC
CDR3: CASARAIQETQYF
D: .
length: 13
size: many
J: TRBJ2-5
V: TRBV28

DNA: TGCAGTGCTAGATGGCAGGGTGAAAAACTGTTTTTT
CDR3: CSARWQGEKLFF
D: .
length: 12
size: .
J: TRBJ1-4
V: TRBV20-1

DNA: TGTGCCAGCAGCTCCCTGGGGGGACAGGGGGCGCAGGGCTACACCTTC
CDR3: CASSSLGGQGAQGYTF
D: TRBD1
length: 16
size: few
J: TRBJ1-2
V: TRBV5-5

DNA: TGTGCCAGCATGTCCACTACGGGGAACACCGGGGAGCTGTTTTTT
CDR3: CASMSTTGNTGELFF
D: .
length: 15
size: few
J: TRBJ2-2
V: TRBV2

DNA: TGTGCCAGCAGTGACCGTGACAATTATGGTTCACCCCTCCACTTT
CDR3: CASSDRDNYGSPLHF
D: .
length: 15
size: many
J: TRBJ1-6
V: TRBV25-1

DNA: TGTGCCAGCAGCCATCTAGCGGGGGCCTCCACCGGGGAGCTGTTTTTT
CDR3: CASSHLAGASTGELFF
D: TRBD2
length: 16
size: few
J: TRBJ2-2
V: TRBV6-1

DNA: TGTGCCAGCAGCTTATCTTGGGGGGCTAGGGAGACCCAGTACTTC
CDR3: CASSLSWGARETQYF
D: .
length: 15
size: .
J: TRBJ2-5
V: TRBV7-6

DNA: TGCAGTGCTAGGACAGCCCACACCGGGGAGCTGTTTTTT
CDR3: CSARTAHTGELFF
D: .
length: 13
size: few
J: TRBJ2-2
V: TRBV20-1

DNA: TGTGCCAGCAGAAGGGGCGTGAGCGGGAGTAGTTCCGGGGAGCTGTTTTTT
CDR3: CASRRGVSGSSSGELFF
D: TRBD2
length: 17
size: .
J: TRBJ2-2
V: TRBV6-1

DNA: TGTGCCACCAGCAGTACCTCGGGTCTAGCGGGGGGTCAAGAGACCCAGTACTTC
CDR3: CATSSTSGLAGGQETQYF
D: TRBD2
length: 18
size: .
J: TRBJ2-5
V: TRBV15

DNA: TGTGCCAGCAGCAAACTAGCGTCCCAAGAGACCCAGTACTTC
CDR3: CASSKLASQETQYF
D: TRBD2
length: 14
size: few
J: TRBJ2-5
V: TRBV11-2

DNA: TGTGCCAGCAGCCAAGTCACGGGATACGAGCAGTTCTTC
CDR3: CASSQVTGYEQFF
D: .
length: 13
size: .
J: TRBJ2-1
V: TRBV14

DNA: TGTGCCAGCAGCCCGAGCGGGGGGGCTGGAAGGGAGCTGTTTTTT
CDR3: CASSPSGGAGRELFF
D: TRBD2
length: 15
size: .
J: TRBJ2-2
V: TRBV3-1

DNA: TGTGCCAGCAGCTCATCCGGGCTTCAAGAGACCCAGTACTTC
CDR3: CASSSSGLQETQYF
D: .
length: 14
size: .
J: TRBJ2-5
V: TRBV7-7

DNA: TGTGCCACCACCAAAGGGAACAGGGGAACGAGCAATCAGCCCCAGCATTTT
CDR3: CATTKGNRGTSNQPQHF
D: TRBD1
length: 17
size: few
J: TRBJ1-5
V: TRBV15

DNA: TGTGCCAGCAGTTCCCGGGACTATCCCACAGATACGCAGTATTTT
CDR3: CASSSRDYPTDTQYF
D: TRBD2
length: 15
size: many
J: TRBJ2-3
V: TRBV12-3/TRBV12-4

DNA: TGTGCCAGCAGTTTCGGGACTAGCGGTTCAGATACGCAGTATTTT
CDR3: CASSFGTSGSDTQYF
D: TRBD2
length: 15
size: .
J: TRBJ2-3
V: TRBV28

DNA: TGTGCCATCAGTGAGCGGGGTGGAAACAATGAGCAGTTCTTC
CDR3: CAISERGGNNEQFF
D: .
length: 14
size: few
J: TRBJ2-1
V: TRBV10-3

DNA: TGTGCCAGCAGCCCTACAGGGGACAGGCAGCCCCAGCATTTT
CDR3: CASSPTGDRQPQHF
D: TRBD1
length: 14
size: .
J: TRBJ1-5
V: TRBV28

DNA: TGTGCCAGCAGTTTAGCCTCGTCGGCAGGGCTTACTGAAGCTTTCTTT
CDR3: CASSLASSAGLTEAFF
D: .
length: 16
size: many
J: TRBJ1-1
V: TRBV12-3/TRBV12-4

DNA: TGCAGCGTTGATGAGGGGGGATTGAAGACCCAGTACTTC
CDR3: CSVDEGGLKTQYF
D: .
length: 13
size: .
J: TRBJ2-5
V: TRBV29-1

DNA: TGTGCCAGCTCACCCTTGGCGGGAGACCTCTACAATGAGCAGTTCTTC
CDR3: CASSPLAGDLYNEQFF
D: TRBD2
length: 16
size: .
J: TRBJ2-1
V: TRBV18

DNA: TGTGCCAGCAAAGGGGACAGGCAAGAGACCCAGTACTTC
CDR3: CASKGDRQETQYF
D: TRBD1
length: 13
size: few
J: TRBJ2-5
V: TRBV12-3/TRBV12-4

DNA: TGTGCCAGCTTTGCGGGAACCCTGGAGGGCCAGTACTTC
CDR3: CASFAGTLEGQYF
D: .
length: 13
size: .
J: TRBJ2-5
V: TRBV25-1

DNA: TGTGCCAGCTCACCAATGAGGGGGAACGATCAGCCCCAGCATTTT
CDR3: CASSPMRGNDQPQHF
D: .
length: 15
size: .
J: TRBJ1-5
V: TRBV18

DNA: TGTGCCAGCAGCACGGGACAGCACTATGGCTACACCTTC
CDR3: CASSTGQHYGYTF
D: TRBD1
length: 13
size: .
J: TRBJ1-2
V: TRBV12-3/TRBV12-4

DNA: TGTGCCAGCAGCCTCCAAGGACTAGCGGCATGCAATGAGCAGTTCTTC
CDR3: CASSLQGLAACNEQFF
D: TRBD2
length: 16
size: .
J: TRBJ2-1
V: TRBV7-3

DNA: TGTGCCACCAGCCGCTCCCGGGATCACCCGGAGCAGTTCTTC
CDR3: CATSRSRDHPEQFF
D: .
length: 14
size: .
J: TRBJ2-1
V: TRBV15

DNA: TGCAGTGCGACCGGGCCCGGAGGGTACAATGAGCAGTTCTTC
CDR3: CSATGPGGYNEQFF
D: .
length: 14
size: .
J: TRBJ2-1
V: TRBV20-1

DNA: TGTGCCATCAGTGACATAGCGGGGGATTACCAAGAGACCCAGTACTTC
CDR3: CAISDIAGDYQETQYF
D: TRBD2
length: 16
size: few
J: TRBJ2-5
V: TRBV10-3

DNA: TGCGCCAGCAGCATCAGCCCCCTTCAAGGGAGTGACATTCAGTACTTC
CDR3: CASSISPLQGSDIQYF
D: .
length: 16
size: .
J: TRBJ2-4
V: TRBV5-1

DNA: TGCAGCGTTAGTAGCGGGAGTCCCACCGGGGAGCTGTTTTTT
CDR3: CSVSSGSPTGELFF
D: TRBD2
length: 14
size: many
J: TRBJ2-2
V: TRBV29-1

DNA: TGCAGTGCCCCCGGGGGTGCGCTCTATGGCTACACCTTC
CDR3: CSAPGGALYGYTF
D: .
length: 13
size: many
J: TRBJ1-2
V: TRBV20-1

DNA: TGTGCCAGCAGCCCAGGGGCTTCAGATACGCAGTATTTT
CDR3: CASSPGASDTQYF
D: .
length: 13
size: .
J: TRBJ2-3
V: TRBV7-8

DNA: TGTGCCACCAGTGATTCTCCAGGGGGATTTGATACGCAGTATTTT
CDR3: CATSDSPGGFDTQYF
D: TRBD1
length: 15
size: few
J: TRBJ2-3
V: TRBV24-1

DNA: TGTGCCAGCAGTCCCACCCAGCGGGAGGGAAGCACAGATACGCAGTATTTT
CDR3: CASSPTQREGSTDTQYF
D: TRBD2
length: 17
size: .
J: TRBJ2-3
V: TRBV12-3/TRBV12-4

DNA: TGCGCCAGCAGGGATACTAGCGGGGCACAGGATACGCAGTATTTT
CDR3: CASRDTSGAQDTQYF
D: TRBD2
length: 15
size: .
J: TRBJ2-3
V: TRBV5-1

DNA: TGCGCCAGCAGAGCCGGGACAGGCGTCTCTGGGGCCAACGTCCTGACTTTC
CDR3: CASRAGTGVSGANVLTF
D: TRBD1
length: 17
size: few
J: TRBJ2-6
V: TRBV10-1

DNA: TGTGCCAGCCGACCCGGGACAGGACGGGCCAAAAACATTCAGTACTTC
CDR3: CASRPGTGRAKNIQYF
D: TRBD1
length: 16
size: few
J: TRBJ2-4
V: TRBV27

DNA: TGCAGTGCTAGTCCGTCCCTAGGAAACACAGATACGCAGTATTTT
CDR3: CSASPSLGNTDTQYF
D: .
length: 15
size: .
J: TRBJ2-3
V: TRBV20-1

DNA: TGTGCCAGCAGAGGGGGGTCTAGCACAGATACGCAGTATTTT
CDR3: CASRGGSSTDTQYF
D: .
length: 14
size: .
J: TRBJ2-3
V: TRBV6-1

DNA: TGTGCCAGCAGTACTTGGACAGGGATCACCGGGGAGCTGTTTTTT
CDR3: CASSTWTGITGELFF
D: TRBD1
length: 15
size: .
J: TRBJ2-2
V: TRBV28

DNA: TGCGCCAGCAGCTTTGCCGGGCCCAAATACAATGAGCAGTTCTTC
CDR3: CASSFAGPKYNEQFF
D: .
length: 15
size: few
J: TRBJ2-1
V: TRBV5-1

DNA: TGTGCCACGACGCAGCTTAGGAACAGGGGGGGTCAAAATCAGCCCCAGCATTTT
CDR3: CATTQLRNRGGQNQPQHF
D: TRBD1
length: 18
size: few
J: TRBJ1-5
V: TRBV11-1

DNA: TGCGCCAGCAGCACGAGGGGACTAGCAGGAGATACGCAGTATTTT
CDR3: CASSTRGLAGDTQYF
D: TRBD2
length: 15
size: .
J: TRBJ2-3
V: TRBV5-1